The 12 T cell receptor beta chains below were found in one sample sequenced in a study of Ad26.COV2.S vaccination and SARS-CoV-2 variants. Documented treatment: roughly 19 received Ad26.COV2.S at low or high dose, single or two shots; about 5 received placebo; per-sample allocation not given. Sample collection was performed on day 63 after the first vaccine or placebo injection. Measured with immunoSEQ multiplex PCR; TCRdb has only the in-frame clones, and not every one. Of hundreds of thousands of clones listed, 75% to 90% were seen once; the top ten hold about 2.5%. Here the sequenced sample was peripheral blood, taken in a trial of Ad26.COV2.S vaccine versus placebo. The source is a person between 18 and 65 years old who received the Ad26.COV2.S COVID-19 vaccine or a placebo.

The V and J genes are TRBV28 and TRBJ1-6, with D uncertain. V dropped 4 bases and J dropped 5 bases, with 0 bases sitting between them. In germline, CDR1 is MDHEN, CDR2 SYDVKM. The CDR3 sequence is 11 residues long. CDR3 sequence (DNA): TGTGCCAGCAGTTATAATTCACCCCTCCACTTT. Its protein product is CASSYNSPLHF.

This sequence joins TRBV7-9 and TRBJ1-2, with 9 bases matching TRBD1. The CDR3 covers 13 residues. J was trimmed by 5 bases and V by 5 bases; bases with no gene match: 3. Germline V gene sequence: CDR1 SEHNR, CDR2 FQNEAQ (reference sequence). Here the CDR3 DNA reads TGTGCCAGCAGCCAGGGACAGGGATATGGCTACACCTTC. Translation gives CASSQGQGYGYTF. Together with reference TRBV7-9 and TRBJ1-2, the CDR3 gives the full variable domain: DTGVSQNPRHKITKRGQNVTFRCDPISEHNRLYWYRQTLGQGPEFLTYFQNEAQLEKSRLLSDRFSAERPKGSFSTLEIQRTEQGDSAMYLCASSQGQGYGYTFGSGTRLTVV.

The chain employs TRBV5-4 and TRBJ2-2, with TRBD1 matching over 7 bases. Germline V gene lookup returns CDR1 SGHNT and CDR2 YYREEE (reference sequence). The V gene end was trimmed by 4 bases and the J gene end by 0 bases; junction bases not matched to a gene: 9. The CDR3 is made up of 17 amino acids. CDR3 loop: CASSPWFGTANTGELFF. CDR3 DNA sequence: TGTGCCAGCAGCCCTTGGTTCGGGACAGCGAACACCGGGGAGCTGTTTTTT.

V and J are TRBV28 and TRBJ2-7; 9 bases map to TRBD1. Germline V CDR1 and CDR2: MDHEN, SYDVKM. The CDR3 consists of 15 residues. The trim removed 7 bases at V and 5 bases at J, leaving 12 bases unmatched. The CDR3 region has the DNA TGTGCCAGCACCTTTATCCGGGACAGGGCTGACGAGCAGTACTTC. This codes for CASTFIRDRADEQYF.

This sequence joins TRBV19 and TRBJ2-1, with 9 bases matching TRBD1. V trimming: 10 bases; J trimming: 8 bases; junction bases outside the gene matches: 15. CDR3 length: 15 residues. Germline-derived CDR1 and CDR2 are LNHDA and SQIVND (reference sequence). CDR3 region: CAKKSPGTGIDEQFF. The CDR3 nucleotides read TGTGCCAAAAAAAGTCCCGGGACAGGGATTGATGAGCAGTTCTTC.

The chain has TRBV9 and TRBJ1-3; D call uncertain. Germline values: CDR1 SGDLS, CDR2 YYNGEE. V lost 0 bases to trimming and J lost 4 bases, with 14 bases between them. This CDR3 is 16 amino acids long. The CDR3 reads CASSVAFPRSGNTIYF. For the CDR3, the DNA is TGTGCCAGCAGCGTAGCCTTCCCCCGTTCCGGAAACACCATATATTTT.

The gene calls are TRBV19 and TRBJ2-2, with a weak D call TRBD2 (6 bases). This CDR3 is built from 14 residues. Germline-derived CDR1 and CDR2 are LNHDA and SQIVND (reference sequence). Trimming took 10 bases from V and 0 from J, leaving 12 bases between them. This chain's CDR3 is CATEGTSNTGELFF. Here the CDR3 DNA reads TGTGCCACCGAGGGGACTTCGAACACCGGGGAGCTGTTTTTT.

V is TRBV6-6 and J is TRBJ1-2; possibly TRBD1 for D (5 bases). V shed 2 bases and J shed 3 bases, with 13 bases lying between them. The CDR3 contains 15 residues. The germline V gene has CDR1 MNHNY and CDR2 SVGAGI (reference sequence). CDR3 sequence reads: CASSYGGTSDYGYTF. The DNA for the CDR3 is TGTGCCAGCAGTTACGGCGGGACTTCGGACTATGGCTACACCTTC.

The chain links TRBV5-8 to TRBJ2-2; 8 nucleotides line up with TRBD1. V dropped 6 bases and J dropped 7; count of bases not matched to a gene: 8. CDR1 is SGHTS, CDR2 YDEGEE, per germline. The CDR3 totals 14 residues. The CDR3 loop reads CASIKGQAYGELFF. The CDR3 region has the DNA TGTGCCAGCATCAAGGGACAGGCGTACGGGGAGCTGTTTTTT. Looking up the rest from reference TRBV5-8 and TRBJ2-2 gives the full variable domain: EAGVTQSPTHLIKTRGQQATLRCSPISGHTSVYWYQQALGLGLQFLLWYDEGEERNRGNFPPRFSGRQFPNYSSELNVNALELEDSALYLCASIKGQAYGELFFGEGSRLTVL.

The gene calls are TRBV5-1 and TRBJ2-7, with a possible D match to TRBD1 (5 bases). Trimming stripped 1 base from V and 3 bases from J, with 11 bases between. The CDR3 is 14 amino acids. In germline, CDR1 is SGHRS, CDR2 YFSETQ. This chain's CDR3 is CASSLPQGGYEQYF. In DNA, the CDR3 is TGCGCCAGCAGCTTGCCCCAGGGCGGCTACGAGCAGTACTTC.

Concerning this clone: Other nucleotide sequences in the sample specify the same CDR3. The V and J genes are TRBV5-1 and TRBJ2-2; D not resolved. CDR1 is SGHRS and CDR2 is YFSETQ in the germline V gene. The CDR3 is 13 amino acids. Trimming shortened V by 1 base and J by 1 base, and 2 bases separated the two germline ends. This chain's CDR3 is CASSLRNTGELFF. The CDR3 DNA reads as TGCGCCAGCAGCTTGCGGAACACCGGGGAGCTGTTTTTT.

The CDR3 spells CASSPGGRGDTQYF. The DNA of the CDR3 is TGTGCCAGCTCACCAGGCGGCAGAGGGGATACGCAGTATTTT. This rearrangement joins TRBV18 to TRBJ2-3; possibly TRBD2 for D (5 bases). This CDR3 region has 14 residues. The germline V gene has CDR1 KGHSH and CDR2 LQKENI. Deletions cut 2 bases from V and 6 bases from J, with 12 bases between.